The clone carrying this T cell receptor beta chain was observed a few times. Its matching antigen is unknown. The data originate from a study of cytomegalovirus exposure and HLA in healthy donors. There are 16 residues in the CDR3. V lost 2 bases, J lost 8 bases, and 10 bases stayed unmatched. The germline CDR1 and CDR2 sequences are KGHSH and LQKENI. Primers: 60 Vbeta forward and 13 Jbeta reverse. Here immunoSEQ multiplex PCR was the method, and the copy in TCRdb shows in-frame clones only, minus some. The sample carries approximately 140,000 clones, approximately 80% recorded once. General study points: The classifier, whose performance was assessed in both the original and validation cohorts, reportedly diagnosed cytomegalovirus status with high specificity and sensitivity. Judged likely to be a sequencing artifact was a cluster of highly shared sequence variants. Further analysis, carried out later, found HLA-associated TCR beta chains more clonally expanded than equally common other chains.

The sequence derives from a male donor in good health and CMV-seropositive. The chain is built from TRBV18 and TRBJ1-4, with 8 positions matching TRBD1. The specimen was PBMCs. As DNA, the CDR3 is TGTGCCAGCTCACCATCGGTTGCAGGGGGCTCCGAAAAACTGTTTTTT. Its protein product is CASSPSVAGGSEKLFF.